Presented here are 32 T cell receptor beta chains from one specimen sequenced in a study of human T cells and chemical hapten exposure (dated by TCRdb to the early 2020s). Library preparation used RACE. TCRdb records NextSeq 500 as the sequencer. The raw public reads went through TCRdb reprocessing: fastp at Q25, MiXCR clone calling, in-frame beta chains kept. Rows are unified per CDR3 protein, each entry keeping the most common DNA and genes. Recorded for this sample are about 64,000 distinct CDR3 sequences; approximately 10% of them occurred a single time. The top ten constitute roughly 2.1% of the sample. Read against the paper, the sample's time point label means: patch test 3, about 24 weeks after DPC sensitization. What this sample's treatment or condition label stands for: therapeutic diphenylcyclopropenone sensitization with weekly scalp DPC. This material consisted of whole blood, taken in connection with sensitization to the hapten diphenylcyclopropenone (DPC). These receptors all come from a young woman with alopecia areata. Some clones in this sample may be carry-over from other donors' samples.

This clonotype occurred many times. This sequence joins TRBV12-3 or TRBV12-4 and TRBJ2-7, with a weak D call TRBD1 (6 bases). Trimming took 2 bases from V and 2 from J, leaving 13 bases between them. The CDR3 extends over 15 amino acids. The CDR3 coding sequence is TGTGCCAGCAGTTTAAGGCCCACAGGGCCCTACGAGCAGTACTTC. Encoded protein: CASSLRPTGPYEQYF.

In its sample, this clonotype was seen many times. The chain joins TRBV7-2 to TRBJ2-7, with D perhaps TRBD1 or TRBD2 (6 bases each). CDR3 length: 16 amino acids. Germline assignment: CDR1 SGHTA and CDR2 FQGNSA. Between the trimmed V and J ends, which lost 5 bases and 1 base, there was a span of 18 bases. The DNA of the CDR3 is TGTGCCAGCAGCACCAGATCGGGGGCTTCTTCCTACGAGCAGTACTTC. Translating gives CASSTRSGASSYEQYF.

This clonotype appeared many times. The V call is TRBV5-6, the J call TRBJ2-7, with a tentative D call TRBD1 (5 bases). Trimming took 4 bases from V and 2 from J, leaving 10 bases between them. Germline loops: CDR1 SGHDT, CDR2 YYEEEE. The CDR3 runs to 13 residues. CDR3 nucleotide sequence: TGTGCCAGCAGCCAGGACACCACCTACGAGCAGTACTTC. Residues: CASSQDTTYEQYF.

There are a few counts of this clonotype. J is TRBJ1-2 and V is TRBV20-1; no firm D call. Germline loops: CDR1 DFQATT, CDR2 SNEGSKA (reference sequence). The V end lost 7 bases, the J end lost 1 base, and 7 bases lay between the germline ends. There are 11 residues in the CDR3. DNA for the CDR3: TGCAGTGTCCGGATTAACTATGGCTACACCTTC. Translating gives CSVRINYGYTF.

This clonotype occurred many times. The chain uses TRBV12-3 or TRBV12-4 and TRBJ2-3; maybe TRBD2 (5 bases). Deletions cut 3 bases from V and 4 bases from J, with 11 bases between. This CDR3 contains 14 residues. The CDR3 region is CASSFGQEADTQYF. The CDR3 DNA is TGTGCCAGCAGTTTTGGGCAGGAGGCAGATACGCAGTATTTT.

The table lists this clonotype with many counts. The chain employs TRBV18 and TRBJ2-4; the match to TRBD1 covers 10 bases. The CDR3 has 14 amino acids. Germline CDR1 reads KGHSH; CDR2 reads LQKENI. Trimming at V came to 5 bases and at J to 7 bases, leaving 5 bases not matched to a gene. As DNA, the CDR3 is TGTGCCAGCTCAACAGGGGGACAGGGGAACATTCAGTACTTC. It translates to CASSTGGQGNIQYF.

This clonotype was recorded a few times. The chain carries TRBV20-1 and TRBJ1-2, with D tentatively TRBD1 (5 bases). Germline CDR1 reads DFQATT; CDR2 reads SNEGSKA (reference sequence). The CDR3 covers 11 residues. Trimming removed 3 bases at V and 8 bases at J, with 10 bases between. This CDR3 is CSARRGDGYTF. CDR3 bases: TGCAGTGCTAGGAGGGGTGACGGCTACACCTTC.

This clonotype was counted only a few times. V is TRBV4-3 and J is TRBJ1-1; a weak D match, TRBD1 (6 bases). The germline gives CDR1 LGHNA, CDR2 YSLEER. The CDR3 has 15 residues. Trimming removed 6 bases at V and 2 bases at J, with 16 bases between. CDR3 region: CASSRSGQTNTEAFF. Here the CDR3 DNA reads TGCGCCAGCAGTCGCTCTGGACAGACCAACACTGAAGCTTTCTTT.

This clonotype was observed a few times. The chain recombines TRBV5-1 with TRBJ2-1, with 14 bases identical to TRBD2. This CDR3 is built from 16 residues. V was clipped by 4 bases and J by 2 bases; unmatched bases: 2. Per germline, CDR1 SGHRS and CDR2 YFSETQ. The CDR3 loop is CASSGLAGGAYNEQFF. The DNA for the CDR3 is TGCGCCAGCAGCGGACTAGCGGGAGGCGCCTACAATGAGCAGTTCTTC.

For this clonotype: At one end the junction does not follow the germline gene, possibly because of a read error. The chain is built from TRBV7-7 and TRBJ2-3; unclear D gene. This CDR3 has 14 residues. Germline CDR1 SSHAT, CDR2 FNYEAQ (reference sequence). In DNA form, the CDR3 reads TGTGCTAGCAGCTTAGGGTTCGGGACAGATACGCAGTATTTT. As protein: CASSLGFGTDTQYF.

This clonotype was seen repeatedly, ten times or more. The chain links TRBV19 to TRBJ1-2; 8 positions match TRBD1. The CDR3 covers 15 residues. Germline values: CDR1 LNHDA, CDR2 SQIVND (reference sequence). The junction had 10 bases not matched to a gene; V was cut back by 10 bases and J by 0 bases. The CDR3 is CATEPGTGPNYGYTF. Here the CDR3 DNA reads TGTGCCACAGAACCCGGGACAGGTCCTAACTATGGCTACACCTTC.

This clonotype occurred a few times. This sequence joins TRBV20-1 and TRBJ2-7, with D maybe TRBD1 (6 bases). V lost 3 bases and J 4 bases, leaving 10 bases between the germline ends. Germline loops: CDR1 DFQATT, CDR2 SNEGSKA (reference sequence). This CDR3 has 12 amino acids. The CDR3 spells CSASSDRYEQYF. CDR3 DNA sequence: TGCAGTGCTAGTTCGGACAGATACGAGCAGTACTTC.

The rearrangement links TRBV27 to TRBJ2-1; D uncertain. From germline, CDR1 is MNHEY and CDR2 SMNVEV (reference sequence). The ends were cut back, 5 bases at V and 6 bases at J, with 14 bases in the middle. The CDR3 spans 14 residues. CDR3 protein: CASSPPPAPNEQFF. The DNA for the CDR3 is TGTGCCAGCAGTCCCCCTCCAGCGCCCAATGAGCAGTTCTTC.

The chain joins TRBV5-1 to TRBJ2-5; TRBD1 matches 10 bases. Trimming at V came to 5 bases and at J to 3 bases, leaving 4 bases not matched to a gene. The CDR3 runs 14 residues. The germline CDR1 and CDR2 sequences are SGHRS and YFSETQ. The CDR3 nucleotides read TGCGCCAGCAGTCAAGGGACAGGGGAAGAGACCCAGTACTTC. Translated: CASSQGTGEETQYF. The variable domain in full, completed from reference TRBV5-1 and TRBJ2-5, reads KAGVTQTPRYLIKTRGQQVTLSCSPISGHRSVSWYQQTPGQGLQFLFEYFSETQRNKGNFPGRFSGRQFSNSRSEMNVSTLELGDSALYLCASSQGTGEETQYFGPGTRLLVL.

The chain recombines TRBV12-3 or TRBV12-4 with TRBJ2-1; 7 bases agree with TRBD1. Trimming removed 5 bases from V and 8 bases from J; junction bases left unmatched: 6. The CDR3 runs to 13 residues. CDR3: CASSPDRVHEQFF. The CDR3 bases are TGTGCCAGCAGTCCTGACAGGGTACATGAGCAGTTCTTC.

The chain has TRBV28 and TRBJ2-5, with D tentatively TRBD1 or TRBD2 (5 bases each). Germline loops: CDR1 MDHEN, CDR2 SYDVKM. V was shortened by 5 bases and J by 7 bases, with 20 bases between the two germline ends. The CDR3 sequence is 15 residues long. The CDR3 spells CASSPLGPRAGTQYF. CDR3 bases: TGTGCCAGCAGTCCCCTGGGACCCCGGGCGGGGACCCAGTACTTC.

This clonotype appeared many times. The genes are TRBV11-1 and TRBJ2-2; D is unresolved. The V and J ends lost 1 base and 7 bases respectively, with 10 bases between them. This CDR3 contains 14 residues. From germline, CDR1 is SGHAT and CDR2 FQDESV (reference sequence). As DNA, the CDR3 is TGTGCCAGCAGCTTAGACGGTCCCTTCGGGGAGCTGTTTTTT. It is translated as CASSLDGPFGELFF.

This clonotype was detected a few times. CDR3 amino acids: CASSPGAVSGVSPLHF. In nucleotides, the CDR3 is TGTGCCAGCAGCCCGGGAGCTGTTTCGGGGGTATCACCCCTCCACTTT. J is TRBJ1-6 and V is TRBV7-6, with D tentatively TRBD1 (5 bases). The V end was cut by 5 bases, the J end by 10 bases, with 21 bases between. The CDR3 covers 16 residues. The V gene's germline CDR1 is SGHVS and CDR2 FNYEAQ.

This clonotype was seen more than once but under ten times. The J gene is TRBJ1-4, the V gene TRBV7-2; D gene uncertain. Trimming removed 1 base at V and 9 bases at J, with 9 bases between. The germline gives CDR1 SGHTA, CDR2 FQGNSA. This CDR3 comprises 13 residues. The CDR3: CASSLGIRQKLFF. The CDR3 DNA follows: TGTGCCAGCAGCTTAGGGATTCGACAAAAACTGTTTTTT.

This clonotype came up a few times. The chain recombines TRBV29-1 with TRBJ2-1; 9 positions match TRBD2. V lost 5 bases and J lost 16; bases outside the gene matches: 21. Germline CDR1 and CDR2: SQVTM and ANQGSEA. There are 15 residues in the CDR3. The CDR3 reads CSVPLAGRKGVSLFF. The CDR3 DNA sequence: TGCAGCGTTCCTCTAGCGGGACGCAAGGGCGTCTCCTTATTCTTC.

This clonotype was recorded many times. J is TRBJ1-5 and V is TRBV20-1; maybe TRBD1 (5 bases). Germline CDR1 is DFQATT and CDR2 is SNEGSKA (reference sequence). The V end lost 1 base, the J end lost 4 bases, and 14 bases lay between the germline ends. CDR3 size: 15 residues. The CDR3 DNA reads TGCAGTGCTAGAGGAGGGGCCCAGGAGAATCAGCCCCAGCATTTT. This gives the protein CSARGGAQENQPQHF.

This clonotype was picked up many times. The chain combines TRBV20-1 with TRBJ1-1; 9 positions match TRBD1. J gave up 5 bases and V 0 bases, and 7 bases lay outside the gene matches. The CDR3 extends over 15 amino acids. The germline gives CDR1 DFQATT, CDR2 SNEGSKA (reference sequence). The DNA of the CDR3 is TGCAGTGCTAGAGATGCGGGACAGGGAGGTACTGAAGCTTTCTTT. It is translated as CSARDAGQGGTEAFF.

The sample holds a few counts of this clonotype. This chain links TRBV5-4 with TRBJ2-5; 8 bases match TRBD2. The CDR3 runs 14 residues. The junction had 7 bases not matched to a gene; V was cut back by 4 bases and J by 5 bases. Germline V gene lookup returns CDR1 SGHNT and CDR2 YYREEE (reference sequence). The CDR3 loop is CASSPGGYKETQYF. DNA of the CDR3: TGTGCCAGCAGCCCGGGAGGGTACAAGGAGACCCAGTACTTC.

The chain couples TRBV21-1 to TRBJ1-5; the table calls TRBD1, which could not be checked here. TRBV21-1 is shown as a pseudogene. The CDR3 totals 16 residues. DNA for the CDR3: TGTGCCAGCAGCAAAGGGCCGGGACATCCCAATCAGCCCCAGCATTTT. Encoded protein: CASSKGPGHPNQPQHF.

There are a few counts of this clonotype. The chain links TRBV2 to TRBJ2-5; 10 bases map to TRBD2. The germline CDR1 and CDR2 sequences are SNHLY and FYNNEI. V was clipped by 8 bases and J by 3 bases; unmatched bases: 9. The CDR3 runs 15 residues. The CDR3 DNA is TGTGCCAGCCGCAGCCATGGACTAGCGGAAGAGACCCAGTACTTC. This encodes CASRSHGLAEETQYF.

This clonotype was found a few times. The chain has TRBV19 and TRBJ2-7, with 8 positions matching TRBD1. Losses at the gene ends were 5 bases for V and 2 bases for J; bases not matched to a gene: 5. This CDR3 contains 14 residues. Germline V gene data show CDR1 as LNHDA and CDR2 as SQIVND (reference sequence). The CDR3 nucleotides are TGTGCCAGTAGTCGGACAGGGAATACCTACGAGCAGTACTTC. This encodes CASSRTGNTYEQYF.

This clonotype showed up just a few times. This chain uses TRBV28 with TRBJ1-1, with 7 nucleotides matching TRBD1. Germline assignment: CDR1 MDHEN and CDR2 SYDVKM. Trimming at V came to 7 bases and at J to 8 bases, leaving 4 bases not matched to a gene. CDR3 length: 11 amino acids. In DNA form, the CDR3 reads TGTGCCAGCACCGGGGACAGAGAAGCTTTCTTT. It specifies CASTGDREAFF.

For this clonotype: The junction departs from germline at one end; a sequencing error may be responsible. The V gene is TRBV7-8, the J gene TRBJ2-1; D is unclear. Germline V lookup: CDR1 SGHVS, CDR2 FQNEAQ. The CDR3 is made up of 12 amino acids. The CDR3 region has the DNA TGTGCCAGCAGCTTAGCTGCAGGAGCCATGGTCTTC. Translation: CASSLAAGAMVF.

This clonotype came up a few times. The rearrangement links TRBV7-2 to TRBJ1-5, with 8 nucleotides matching TRBD1. In germline, CDR1 is SGHTA, CDR2 FQGNSA. The CDR3 length is 17 residues. Trimming cost V 0 bases and J 4 bases; bases outside gene matches: 8. CDR3 DNA: TGTGCCAGCAGCTTAGCTTCAGGAGGACAGGGAAATCAGCCCCAGCATTTT. This gives the protein CASSLASGGQGNQPQHF.

This clonotype was counted at least ten times. The J gene is TRBJ2-5, the V gene TRBV10-3; tentatively, D is TRBD1 or TRBD2 (6 bases each). Trimming left V 3 bases short and J 2 bases short, with 22 bases between. From germline, CDR1 is ENHRY and CDR2 SYGVKD. CDR3 length equals 18 residues. CDR3 in DNA: TGTGCCATCAGTGACCCAACTCGGAGGGGGACTCCACAAGAGACCCAGTACTTC. It specifies CAISDPTRRGTPQETQYF.

A few counts support this clonotype. The genes are TRBV18 and TRBJ1-1; weak D call: TRBD1 (5 bases). CDR1 and CDR2 from the germline V gene are KGHSH and LQKENI. The CDR3 runs to 13 residues. The V end lost 3 bases, the J end lost 5 bases, and 10 bases lay between the germline ends. In nucleotides, the CDR3 is TGTGCCAGCTCACCGCGACAGAGGACTGAAGCTTTCTTT. Its protein product is CASSPRQRTEAFF.

This clonotype was recorded only once. The chain uses TRBV6-6 and TRBJ2-7, with 8 bases matching TRBD1. Germline CDR1 and CDR2: MNHNY and SVGAGI (reference sequence). This CDR3 spans 15 amino acids. The V segment lost 6 bases and the J segment 2 bases; nucleotides outside the gene matches: 9. The chain's CDR3 is CASSRRQGRTYEQYF. The CDR3 DNA follows: TGTGCCAGCAGCAGGCGACAGGGGCGAACCTACGAGCAGTACTTC.